Here is one TCR beta chain with its context. The CDR3 loop spans 16 amino acids. Germline loops: CDR1 MDHEN, CDR2 SYDVKM. V lost 8 bases and J lost 6; bases outside the gene matches: 16. The data were produced by immunoSEQ multiplex PCR, yet TCRdb's version contains in-frame clones alone and is incomplete. The sample has around 1.4 million clones, just under 99% seen once. The data stem from a study of shared clonotypes between healthy human individuals. What was sequenced was naive CD4+ T cells sorted from blood. Subset in this sample: CD45RA+ positively selected. The gene calls are TRBV28 and TRBJ2-1, with 7 bases identical to TRBD2. The TCR originated in a man aged 25-45 years in good health. CDR3 sequence (DNA): TGTGCCAGCGGCCCCGACATCGGGCGGGGGTTCAATGAGCAGTTCTTC. This translates into CASGPDIGRGFNEQFF.